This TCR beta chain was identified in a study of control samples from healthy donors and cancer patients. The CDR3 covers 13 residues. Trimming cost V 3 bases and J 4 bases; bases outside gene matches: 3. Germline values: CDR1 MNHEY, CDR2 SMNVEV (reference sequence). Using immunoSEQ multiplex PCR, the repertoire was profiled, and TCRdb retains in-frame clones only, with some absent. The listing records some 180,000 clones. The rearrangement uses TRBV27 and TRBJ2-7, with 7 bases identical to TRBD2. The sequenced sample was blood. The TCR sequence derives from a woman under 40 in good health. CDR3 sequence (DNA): TGTGCCAGCAGTTTGCGGGGGTGGTACGAGCAGTACTTC. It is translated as CASSLRGWYEQYF.